This TCR beta chain was captured in a study of cytomegalovirus exposure and HLA in healthy donors. Points from the study as a whole: In an earlier analysis, in several hundred donors, most V segments appeared productive either ~87% or ~30% of the time. A classifier reportedly called cytomegalovirus status with high sensitivity and specificity.

Germline CDR1 SNHLY, CDR2 FYNNEI. There are 14 residues in the CDR3. With 10 bases clipped from V and 10 bases from J, the junction kept 15 bases outside the gene matches. Turning to this clone: Its antigen remains unknown.

Researchers ran the PCR with 60 Vbeta and 13 Jbeta primers. Profiling relied on immunoSEQ multiplex PCR, and the TCRdb table lists in-frame clones only, not all of them. The data contain around 200,000 clones, around 67% of them singletons. The J gene is TRBJ2-1, the V gene TRBV2; 8 bases are shared with TRBD2. The sequenced material came from PBMCs. The sequence was obtained from a woman under 40 in good health and CMV-seropositive. The CDR3 DNA sequence: TGTGCCACCATGACTAGCGCCACCCTTGGGGAGCAGTTCTTC. Its protein is CATMTSATLGEQFF.